This TCR beta chain was observed in a study of CD8 T cells in Susac syndrome (dated by TCRdb to between 2018 and 2021). Looking at the study overall: Among the Susac syndrome patients who were sequenced, clinically active disease was present in 5 or 6 and clinical remission was observed in fewer than 10. Susac syndrome patients were therapy-naive, on corticosteroids (some also receiving IVIg), or on IVIg alone at blood withdrawal. The study used repertoire sequencing to test whether antigen drove CD8+ T cell activation and differentiation in Susac syndrome.

What the authors observed across the whole study: The number of individuals in the TCR sequencing and HLA analysis was recognized as being relatively small. No clonal expansion was detected in the CD4+ T cell repertoire of Susac syndrome patients.

RNA was extracted using the RNeasy kit, and roughly 0.5 to 1 ug of the RNA was reverse transcribed with random hexamers. The immunoSEQ multiplex PCR assay, covering 54 Vbeta and 13 Jbeta segments, was used to amplify TCR beta CDR3 regions. Bias from PCR amplification was corrected by using a synthetic template baseline for primer optimization and for computational correction. In the original analysis: Reads were annotated to V, D and J genes according to IMGT and were analyzed with immunoSEQ Analyzer, with only productive sequences retained. Clonality was calculated as one minus the Shannon entropy normalized by log2 of the number of productive unique sequences. Public and private clones were assessed among the 100 most prevalent clones of each patient and control. Clones were defined as Susac-specific when absent from the healthy and MS cohorts, from about 1,100 published viral clones and from other ImmuneACCESS disease sequences. The public reads were run again by TCRdb, first through fastp at Q25 and then through MiXCR, and only productive beta chains were kept. Entries are consolidated by CDR3 protein sequence, retaining the most common genes and DNA. TCRdb, not the authors, supplied the V and J calls. The sample table records more than 150,000 distinct CDR3 sequences; approximately 94% of these occur just once. Of the sample, roughly 0.093% falls within the top ten clones.

On this clonotype: No antigen is known for it. No much larger clonotype is one base removed from it; base qualities were not supplied.

Peripheral blood CD8+ and CD4+ T cells from healthy donors, Susac syndrome patients and multiple sclerosis patients were profiled using high-throughput TCR beta sequencing. Susac syndrome patients met recently defined diagnostic criteria for definite or probable disease. CD8+ TEMRA cells were enriched by FACS, while bulk CD8+ and CD4+ T cells were purified by magnetic negative isolation. Blood was collected in EDTA tubes and processed within 24 hours, with PBMCs isolated through density gradient centrifugation. PBMCs destined for TCR sequencing were cryopreserved in liquid nitrogen and later thawed in a 37 °C water bath. The sorted or isolated CD4+, CD8+ and CD8+ TEMRA cells had a purity of 90% or higher. The material sequenced was CD4+ T cells from PBMCs. The sequence was collected from a human donor with Susac syndrome.

The sequenced DNA: TGTGCCAGCAGCTCAGGGGGCGTTGGTGAAAAACTGTTTTTT. Its protein is CASSSGGVGEKLFF. The rearrangement joined TRBV5-4 to TRBJ1-4; the central 8 bases match TRBD1. The germline V gene (reference sequence) specifies SGHNT as CDR1 and YYREEE as CDR2. V and J are trimmed by 3 bases and 7 bases, and the gene matches miss 5 bases of the junction. The CDR3, from cysteine to phenylalanine, totals 14 residues. Kept here is only the CDR3 DNA, which spans 42 bases and is read in frame from base 1.